This T cell receptor beta chain was observed in a study of cytomegalovirus exposure and HLA in healthy donors. CDR1 and CDR2 from the germline V gene are MNHEY and SMNVEV (reference sequence). The V and J ends lost 5 bases and 6 bases respectively, with 22 bases between them. The CDR3 covers 16 residues. With 60 Vbeta and 13 Jbeta primers, the PCR was carried out. The method was immunoSEQ multiplex PCR; TCRdb's version includes in-frame clones alone and lacks a portion of them. The sample lists roughly 190,000 clones; 80% were seen once. Sequences were obtained from PBMCs. This TCR was recovered from a woman in her thirties or forties in good health and CMV-seronegative. V usage is TRBV27 and J usage is TRBJ1-1, with a possible D match to TRBD1 (5 bases). CDR3 region: CASSPQPGPGVAEAFF. CDR3 DNA sequence: TGTGCCAGCAGTCCCCAGCCGGGACCGGGGGTGGCTGAAGCTTTCTTT.